This TCR beta chain was identified during a study of blood T cell repertoires in COVID-19 (dated by TCRdb to 2018 to 2020). Regarding the research as a whole: Collaborator samples came from the United States, Italy and Spain and covered acute and convalescent phases of COVID-19. Nearly every sample came with metadata listing a de-identified subject ID, COVID-19 status, age in years and sex. Deeply sampled blood TCRbeta repertoires from subjects exposed to, actively infected with, or recovered from COVID-19 were included in the dataset. Samples came from the ongoing ImmuneRACE study (first 160 participants) plus 1,254 subjects from 6 global collaborators. The prospective study material was composed of cDNA or gDNA derived from T cells, B-cell-depleted T cells, or PBMCs. Where HLA class I and class II types were available, the types were taken from metadata supplied by the sample provider, not from assay-based typing. The repertoires were released in a freely available public database intended as a resource for research on the immune response to SARS-CoV-2.

Note on this clone: Its antigen is unknown. No base quality values were provided; no much bigger clone lies one nucleotide off.

Broader findings and caveats from the paper: The quantity of clinical and demographic metadata differed by source and by participant and was supplied without curation.

CDR1 SGHRS and CDR2 YFSETQ are derived from the germline V gene. The CDR3 goes from the cysteine to the phenylalanine over 15 residues. Of all the DNA, just the CDR3 is kept, 45 bases in frame from base 1. The junction shows trimming of 0 bases on V and 6 bases on J, plus 15 bases between the germline ends. One collaborating source in Seattle enrolled patients while the patients were actively infected and followed the patients over time throughout the course of disease. The collaborating institutions used their own protocols to collect whole blood in K2EDTA tubes. For TCRbeta analysis, collaborator samples were shipped as frozen whole blood, as isolated PBMCs, or as DNA extracted from either sample type. TCRbeta CDR3 regions were amplified from genomic DNA using the immunoSEQ Assay, a bias-controlled multiplex PCR. Per the original workflow: The number of nucleated cells in each sample was estimated from the amplification of reference gene primers within the assay. Sequence reads were collapsed and filtered to measure the absolute abundance of every unique TCRbeta CDR3 rearrangement. For each sample, productive Simpson clonality was calculated as the square root of Simpson's diversity index over productive rearrangements. TCRdb took this table from immuneACCESS and kept in-frame rearrangements with V and J called. Such tables lack part of the clones; where checked against another copy, unresolved V genes explain under half of the gap, and the rest is unexplained. The D gene and trimming were derived from the DNA, and the V and J assignments and clone size from that table. The sample table holds roughly 68,000 clones, of which 80% to 95% were seen once. Less than 0.6% of the sample is held by the ten biggest clonotypes.

The receptor's source is a man in his fifties with COVID-19, enrolled during active disease. Sequenced: peripheral blood. The chain employs TRBV5-1 and TRBJ1-2; possibly the D gene is TRBD1, per 6 matching bases. This receptor has the CDR3 CASSLEQGRTDGYTF. The DNA reads as follows: TGCGCCAGCAGCTTGGAACAGGGTCGTACGGATGGCTACACCTTC. Reference TRBV5-1 and TRBJ1-2 proteins supply the regions before and after the CDR3; the full variable domain is: KAGVTQTPRYLIKTRGQQVTLSCSPISGHRSVSWYQQTPGQGLQFLFEYFSETQRNKGNFPGRFSGRQFSNSRSEMNVSTLELGDSALYLCASSLEQGRTDGYTFGSGTRLTVV.